This T cell receptor beta chain is drawn from a study of CXCR3-negative and CXCR3-positive naive CD8 T cells. Turning to the study itself: Each library held about 1.5 +/- 0.3 million TRB reads, some 130 million in total. Overall study results and limits: Memory cells differed in TRBV-TRBJ usage, but naive CXCR3-negative and CXCR3-positive cells had similar usage.

The authors made the TRB cDNA libraries by 5' RACE using UMI labels. TCRdb re-called the 5' RACE reads and gives one entry per CDR3 protein, without DNA. The listing contains 70,000 to 100,000 distinct CDR3 sequences. To note about this clonotype: Antigen specificity is unknown.

Every CD8+ subset sample held 300,000 flow-sorted cells, done in triplicate. Naivety in CD8+ T cells corresponded to a CD45RO-CCR7+CD27+CD95- phenotype. CDR1 and CDR2 (germline): LGHNA, YSLEER. This CDR3 region has 15 residues. This clonotype was obtained from a human donor in good health. Some clones in this sample may be carry-over from other donors' samples. Input material: naive CXCR3- CD8+ T cells from blood. Described subset: CD45RO-CCR7+CD27+CD95- naive CD8+ T cells lacking CXCR3 (TNR3-). This sequence joins TRBV4-3 and TRBJ2-1. The CDR3 sequence is CASSTHLEFYNEQFF.